This TCR beta chain emerged from a study of vaccination effects on CD4 cells after COVID-19. Study as a whole: Culturing of under 2.5 million PBMC per well took place with roughly 9.4 IU/ml IL-2 and approximately 9.9 ug/ml peptides.

This CDR3 comprises 17 residues. The J segment lost 0 bases and the V segment lost 8 bases, leaving 10 bases of the junction unmatched. The germline CDR1 and CDR2 sequences are LNHDA and SQIVND (reference sequence). Around day 10 of culture, CD4+ T cells were separated out. BNT162b2 vaccine or mRNA-1273 vaccine was given to participants in two doses. Neither prior SARS-CoV-2 infection nor positive nucleocapsid antibodies were present in the vaccine recipients. On days 3 and 7, fresh IL-2 medium replaced half the medium. Sequencing used immunoSEQ multiplex PCR; TCRdb keeps in-frame clones, though not all of them. The data show tens of thousands of clones, around 73% seen once. About this clone: Its antigen is not identified.

The sequence was obtained from a human donor who received a COVID-19 vaccine. V usage is TRBV19 and J usage is TRBJ1-5, with 10 bases matching TRBD1. The sequencing used CD4+ T cells from PBMCs cultured without peptide, collected after COVID-19 vaccination. This CDR3 is CASSGQGKGYSNQPQHF. CDR3 sequence (DNA): TGTGCCAGTTCGGGACAGGGGAAGGGGTATAGCAATCAGCCCCAGCATTTT.